Listed here are 31 T cell receptor beta chains from one sample, sequenced in a study of control samples from healthy donors and cancer patients. TCRdb's copy holds only in-frame clones and misses some; the assay was immunoSEQ multiplex PCR. Here the sample spans about 63,000 clones, around 87% being singletons. The sequencing sample was made of PBMCs. These receptor sequences come from an older woman with lung cancer.

The gene calls are TRBV6-5 and TRBJ2-3; D not resolved. The CDR3 is 15 residues long. Trimming took 9 bases from V and 4 from J, leaving 20 bases between them. Germline lookup yields CDR1 MNHEY and CDR2 SVGAGI. CDR3 sequence: CARGGSQHFADTQYF. CDR3 coding DNA: TGTGCCAGGGGTGGAAGCCAACACTTCGCAGATACGCAGTATTTT.

The chain has TRBV2 and TRBJ2-3; D unclear. Trimming left V 4 bases short and J 0 bases short, with 5 bases between. CDR3 length equals 13 residues. Germline V gene data show CDR1 as SNHLY and CDR2 as FYNNEI. CDR3 protein: CASSVASTDTQYF. In nucleotides, the CDR3 is TGTGCCAGCAGTGTCGCAAGCACAGATACGCAGTATTTT.

The genes are TRBV5-8 and TRBJ1-5, with 8 bases identical to TRBD1. With V trimmed by 4 bases and J by 6 bases, 15 bases remained unmatched. The CDR3 has 17 amino acids. Germline CDR1 and CDR2: SGHTS and YDEGEE. The CDR3 coding sequence is TGTGCCAGCAGCGCCTTACAGGGGGGGGGCGTCGGTCAGCCCCAGCATTTT. Translation: CASSALQGGGVGQPQHF.

The rearrangement joins TRBV15 to TRBJ2-1, with D perhaps TRBD1 or TRBD2 (5 bases each). The CDR3 is made up of 18 amino acids. Germline V CDR1 and CDR2: LNHNV, YYDKDF (reference sequence). Trimming took 5 bases from V and 0 from J, leaving 20 bases between them. In DNA form, the CDR3 reads TGTGCCACCAGCGAGCGACGGGACGTCTGGAGCTCCTACAATGAGCAGTTCTTC. Its translation is CATSERRDVWSSYNEQFF. The complete variable domain, with remaining parts taken from reference TRBV15 and TRBJ2-1, reads DAMVIQNPRYQVTQFGKPVTLSCSQTLNHNVMYWYQQKSSQAPKLLFHYYDKDFNNEADTPDNFQSRRPNTSFCFLDIRSPGLGDTAMYLCATSERRDVWSSYNEQFFGPGTRLTVL.

J is TRBJ1-5 and V is TRBV28, with a weak D call TRBD1 (5 bases). The germline gives CDR1 MDHEN, CDR2 SYDVKM. The V end was cut by 3 bases, the J end by 2 bases, with 11 bases between. The CDR3 runs to 15 residues. Here the CDR3 reads CASSLGGKGNQPQHF. The CDR3 nucleotides read TGTGCCAGCAGTTTGGGGGGGAAGGGCAATCAGCCCCAGCATTTT.

The chain uses TRBV19 and TRBJ1-6; D unclear. The germline gives CDR1 LNHDA, CDR2 SQIVND (reference sequence). There are 15 residues in the CDR3. The V end lost 5 bases, the J end lost 4 bases, and 12 bases lay between the germline ends. CDR3 in DNA: TGTGCCAGTAGTGTCCTGACGGGATATAATTCACCCCTCCACTTT. Translated: CASSVLTGYNSPLHF.

The rearrangement links TRBV11-2 to TRBJ2-5, with D perhaps TRBD2 (6 bases). This CDR3 has 13 amino acids. V was clipped by 3 bases and J by 5 bases, with 10 bases between them. Germline V CDR1 and CDR2: SGHAT, FQNNGV. The CDR3 DNA sequence: TGTGCCAGCAGCTTCCCGGGGGATGAGACCCAGTACTTC. Translated, it gives CASSFPGDETQYF. The complete variable domain, with remaining parts taken from reference TRBV11-2 and TRBJ2-5, reads EAGVAQSPRYKIIEKRQSVAFWCNPISGHATLYWYQQILGQGPKLLIQFQNNGVVDDSQLPKDRFSAERLKGVDSTLKIQPAKLEDSAVYLCASSFPGDETQYFGPGTRLLVL.

The J gene is TRBJ1-4, the V gene TRBV5-1, with 9 bases lining up with TRBD1. V gave up 1 base and J gave up 8 bases; unmatched junction bases: 3. CDR3 length: 14 residues. CDR1 is SGHRS, CDR2 YFSETQ, per germline. The CDR3: CASSLYGTGEKLFF. Written as DNA, the CDR3 is TGCGCCAGCAGCTTGTACGGGACAGGGGAAAAACTGTTTTTT.

V and J are TRBV5-1 and TRBJ2-2, with D possibly being TRBD1 or TRBD2 (6 bases each). Trimming took 4 bases from V and 2 from J, leaving 15 bases between them. CDR1 SGHRS and CDR2 YFSETQ come from the germline V gene. The CDR3 length is 16 residues. CDR3 nucleotide sequence: TGCGCCAGCAGCCCCCCGGGGGCGGTTAACACCGGGGAGCTGTTTTTT. It is translated as CASSPPGAVNTGELFF.

The gene calls are TRBV3-1 (or the pseudogene TRBV3-2) and TRBJ2-7; TRBD1 matches at 11 bases. Trimming at V came to 3 bases and at J to 4 bases, leaving 8 bases not matched to a gene. The CDR3 length is 16 residues. The germline gives CDR1 LGHDT, CDR2 YNNKEL (reference sequence). The CDR3 sequence is CASSHTSGTGGYEQYF. DNA for the CDR3: TGTGCCAGCAGCCATACTTCCGGGACAGGGGGATACGAGCAGTACTTC.

The chain has TRBV5-1 and TRBJ2-6; 8 bases map to TRBD1. The ends lost 2 bases at V and 4 bases at J; junction bases unmatched: 2. CDR3 length: 15 amino acids. From germline, CDR1 is SGHRS and CDR2 YFSETQ. Here the CDR3 reads CASSLGQGGANVLTF. CDR3 DNA sequence: TGCGCCAGCAGCTTAGGACAGGGAGGGGCCAACGTCCTGACTTTC.

This chain links TRBV15 with TRBJ2-7; D is uncertain. The germline V gene has CDR1 LNHNV and CDR2 YYDKDF (reference sequence). V was shortened by 1 base and J by 1 base, with 11 bases between the two germline ends. The CDR3 consists of 15 residues. CDR3 in DNA: TGTGCCACCAGCAGAGCAATGACCGGGTCCTACGAGCAGTACTTC. It encodes CATSRAMTGSYEQYF.

The V gene is TRBV2, the J gene TRBJ1-5; 12 nucleotides match TRBD1. Germline lookup yields CDR1 SNHLY and CDR2 FYNNEI. The CDR3 runs to 18 residues. The junction had 11 bases not matched to a gene; V was cut back by 6 bases and J by 2 bases. The CDR3 sequence: CASRGTGGSSIGNQPQHF. The CDR3, as DNA: TGTGCCAGCAGAGGGACAGGGGGCTCGAGTATTGGCAATCAGCCCCAGCATTTT.

This chain uses TRBV10-3 with TRBJ2-3; TRBD1 agrees at 9 bases. V shed 2 bases and J 4 bases; nucleotides not matched to a gene: 4. The CDR3 consists of 15 residues. Germline V gene data show CDR1 as ENHRY and CDR2 as SYGVKD. CDR3 region: CAISEPTGGSDTQYF. The CDR3 DNA is TGTGCCATCAGTGAGCCTACAGGGGGCTCAGATACGCAGTATTTT.

The V call is TRBV9, the J call TRBJ2-2; D possibly corresponds to TRBD1 (6 bases). V was shortened by 0 bases and J by 4 bases, with 10 bases between the two germline ends. The CDR3 covers 15 residues. Per the germline V gene, CDR1 is SGDLS and CDR2 is YYNGEE. In nucleotides, the CDR3 is TGTGCCAGCAGCGTAGCAGGGGCGGGCACCGGGGAGCTGTTTTTT. Amino acids: CASSVAGAGTGELFF.

The V gene is TRBV3-1 (or the pseudogene TRBV3-2), the J gene TRBJ1-2; D remains ambiguous. Per the germline V gene, CDR1 is LGHDT and CDR2 is YNNKEL (reference sequence). CDR3 length equals 13 residues. Trimming took off 0 bases at V and 6 bases at J, with 8 bases between the two ends. This CDR3 is CASSQDQINGYTF. The CDR3 DNA sequence: TGTGCCAGCAGCCAAGATCAAATAAATGGCTACACCTTC.

The chain joins TRBV2 to TRBJ1-2; 10 bases are shared with TRBD1. Looked up from germline, CDR1 is SNHLY and CDR2 is FYNNEI. There are 16 residues in the CDR3. V lost 2 bases and J lost 4; bases outside the gene matches: 7. In DNA form, the CDR3 reads TGTGCCAGCAGTGAACAGACAGGGGGCGAGGTCTATGGCTACACCTTC. It codes for CASSEQTGGEVYGYTF.

The rearrangement links TRBV24-1 to TRBJ2-3; maybe TRBD1 (5 bases). This CDR3 spans 14 amino acids. CDR1 KGHDR and CDR2 SFDVKD come from the germline V gene. Trimming removed 2 bases at V and 4 bases at J, with 9 bases between. The DNA for the CDR3 is TGTGCCACCAGTGATTCCACCAGGGCAGATACGCAGTATTTT. This codes for CATSDSTRADTQYF.

The chain is built from TRBV6-5 and TRBJ2-3; 12 bases align to TRBD1. Germline values: CDR1 MNHEY, CDR2 SVGAGI. V dropped 9 bases and J dropped 5; count of bases not matched to a gene: 9. This CDR3 comprises 15 residues. The CDR3 DNA is TGTGCCAGTACGCCCGGGACAGGGGGCGTAGATACGCAGTATTTT. It encodes CASTPGTGGVDTQYF.

A single count supports this clone. V gene TRBV2 combines with J gene TRBJ1-5; TRBD1 aligns across 9 bases. Germline V gene lookup returns CDR1 SNHLY and CDR2 FYNNEI. CDR3 length: 14 amino acids. J gave up 5 bases and V 4 bases, and 3 bases lay outside the gene matches. The CDR3 protein is CASSAGQGDQPQHF. The DNA for the CDR3 is TGTGCCAGCAGTGCGGGACAGGGTGATCAGCCCCAGCATTTT.

The chain joins TRBV6-1 to TRBJ2-1; 10 positions agree with TRBD1. The CDR3 consists of 15 residues. The germline CDR1 and CDR2 sequences are MNHNS and SASEGT. J lost 4 bases, V lost 3 bases, and 3 bases had no gene match. The CDR3 is CASSDTGQGYNEQFF. Here the CDR3 DNA reads TGTGCCAGCAGTGACACGGGACAGGGGTACAATGAGCAGTTCTTC.

This chain uses TRBV10-3 with TRBJ1-2; no firm D call. Trimming removed 4 bases from V and 8 bases from J, with 17 bases in between. The CDR3 sequence is 14 residues long. Germline CDR1 and CDR2: ENHRY and SYGVKD. CDR3 amino acids: CAISGQGPMGGYTF. CDR3 coding DNA: TGTGCCATCAGTGGGCAAGGACCCATGGGGGGCTACACCTTC.

The rearrangement links TRBV7-3 to TRBJ2-3; D might be TRBD1 or TRBD2, each matching 6 bases. Per germline, CDR1 SGHTA and CDR2 FQGTGA. V dropped 3 bases and J dropped 2 bases, with 24 bases sitting between them. CDR3 length: 19 residues. The CDR3 region has the DNA TGTGCCAGCAGCTTTCGTCCCGGTACCACGGGGGCCCCCACAGATACGCAGTATTTT. Its translation is CASSFRPGTTGAPTDTQYF. Together with reference TRBV7-3 and TRBJ2-3, the CDR3 gives the full variable domain: GAGVSQTPSNKVTEKGKYVELRCDPISGHTALYWYRQSLGQGPEFLIYFQGTGAADDSGLPNDRFFAVRPEGSVSTLKIQRTERGDSAVYLCASSFRPGTTGAPTDTQYFGPGTRLTVL.

The chain carries TRBV7-8 and TRBJ1-1; TRBD1 might be the D (6 bases). Trimming removed 3 bases at V and 1 base at J, with 6 bases between. This CDR3 is built from 13 residues. Germline lookup yields CDR1 SGHVS and CDR2 FQNEAQ. The CDR3 DNA sequence: TGTGCCAGCAGCTTGGACAGGAACACTGAAGCTTTCTTT. It codes for CASSLDRNTEAFF.

The rearrangement uses TRBV7-3 and TRBJ2-2; 11 bases match TRBD2. After removal of 5 bases from V and 6 bases from J, the junction contained 14 bases not matched to a gene. The CDR3 extends over 18 amino acids. Per germline, CDR1 SGHTA and CDR2 FQGTGA. CDR3 DNA: TGTGCCAGCAGCCCCCATCGAGTTAGCGGGGGGGCGGCCGGGGAGCTGTTTTTT. As protein: CASSPHRVSGGAAGELFF.

The chain has TRBV4-2 and TRBJ2-3, with unresolved D. Trimming removed 0 bases at V and 11 bases at J, with 12 bases between. The CDR3 runs 13 residues. Per the germline V gene, CDR1 is LGHNA and CDR2 is YNFKEQ. As DNA, the CDR3 is TGTGCCAGCAGCCAAGATATTACTCCCCAGCAGTATTTT. This gives the protein CASSQDITPQQYF.

V and J are TRBV2 and TRBJ1-1, with 7 bases fitting TRBD1. The CDR3 spans 13 residues. Trimming removed 4 bases from V and 8 bases from J; junction bases left unmatched: 7. The germline gives CDR1 SNHLY, CDR2 FYNNEI. The DNA of the CDR3 is TGTGCCAGCAGTGCGGAGCTGGACAGGGAAGCTTTCTTT. It is translated as CASSAELDREAFF.

The rearrangement links TRBV4-1 to TRBJ1-1, with D perhaps TRBD1 (5 bases). The CDR3 spans 16 residues. Trimming took off 7 bases at V and 0 bases at J, with 18 bases between the two ends. Germline V CDR1 and CDR2: MGHRA, YSYEKL. For the CDR3, the DNA is TGCGCCAGCAATCCGGGACCACTCTACATGAACACTGAAGCTTTCTTT. Amino acids: CASNPGPLYMNTEAFF.

The chain combines TRBV10-1 with TRBJ2-7; D is perhaps TRBD1 or TRBD2 (6 bases each). V lost 0 bases and J 3 bases, leaving 12 bases between the germline ends. Germline V gives CDR1 WNHNN, CDR2 SYGVQD (reference sequence). The CDR3 runs to 15 residues. The CDR3 region has the DNA TGCGCCAGCAGTGAGTCGACGGGGGCCATCTACGAGCAGTACTTC. Its translation: CASSESTGAIYEQYF.

V gene TRBV25-1 combines with J gene TRBJ1-6, with D hard to call. The CDR3 contains 12 residues. Looked up from germline, CDR1 is MGHDK and CDR2 is SYGVNS. Trimming pared 1 base from V and 7 bases from J, leaving 2 bases between. The CDR3: CASSEWNSPLHF. The CDR3 DNA reads TGTGCCAGCAGTGAATGGAATTCACCCCTCCACTTT.

V gene TRBV4-1 combines with J gene TRBJ1-4; D might be TRBD1 (5 bases). CDR3 size: 16 residues. In germline, CDR1 is MGHRA, CDR2 YSYEKL. The germline V and J ends were trimmed by 1 base and 5 bases, with 14 bases remaining between them. The DNA for the CDR3 is TGCGCCAGCAGCCAAGGGCCGGGACGGAGGAATGAAAAACTGTTTTTT. Protein sequence: CASSQGPGRRNEKLFF.